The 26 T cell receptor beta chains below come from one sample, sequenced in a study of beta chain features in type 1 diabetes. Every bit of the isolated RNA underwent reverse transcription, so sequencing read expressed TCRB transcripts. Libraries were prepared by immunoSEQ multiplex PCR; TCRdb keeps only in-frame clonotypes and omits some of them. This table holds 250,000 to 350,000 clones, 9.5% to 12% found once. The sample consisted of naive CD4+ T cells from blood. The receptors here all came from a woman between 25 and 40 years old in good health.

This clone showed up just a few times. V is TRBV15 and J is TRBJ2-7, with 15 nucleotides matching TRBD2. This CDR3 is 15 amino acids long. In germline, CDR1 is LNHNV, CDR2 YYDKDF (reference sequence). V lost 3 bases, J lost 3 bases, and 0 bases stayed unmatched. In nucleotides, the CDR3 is TGTGCCACCAGCAGGGGACTAGCGGGAGGCTACGAGCAGTACTTC. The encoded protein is CATSRGLAGGYEQYF. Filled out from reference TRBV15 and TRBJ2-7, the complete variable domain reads DAMVIQNPRYQVTQFGKPVTLSCSQTLNHNVMYWYQQKSSQAPKLLFHYYDKDFNNEADTPDNFQSRRPNTSFCFLDIRSPGLGDTAMYLCATSRGLAGGYEQYFGPGTRLTVT.

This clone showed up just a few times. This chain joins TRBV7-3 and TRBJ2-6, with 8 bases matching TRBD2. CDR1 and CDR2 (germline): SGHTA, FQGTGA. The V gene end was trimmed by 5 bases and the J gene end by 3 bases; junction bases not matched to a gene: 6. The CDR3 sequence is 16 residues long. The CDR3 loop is CASSDPAGDGANVLTF. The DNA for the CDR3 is TGTGCCAGCAGCGATCCAGCGGGAGATGGGGCCAACGTCCTGACTTTC.

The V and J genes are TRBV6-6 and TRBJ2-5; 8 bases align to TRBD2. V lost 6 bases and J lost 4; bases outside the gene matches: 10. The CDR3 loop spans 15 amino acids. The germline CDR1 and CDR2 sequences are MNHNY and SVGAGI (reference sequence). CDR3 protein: CASSLVAGGGETQYF. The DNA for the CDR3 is TGTGCCAGCAGCCTAGTCGCGGGAGGAGGAGAGACCCAGTACTTC.

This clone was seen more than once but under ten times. The CDR3 DNA reads as TGTGCCAGCAGTCTAGGGACTACCCTCACAGATACGCAGTATTTT. Encoded protein: CASSLGTTLTDTQYF. The rearrangement joins TRBV27 to TRBJ2-3; 7 nucleotides match TRBD2. The germline V gene has CDR1 MNHEY and CDR2 SMNVEV (reference sequence). CDR3 length: 15 amino acids. Unmatched junction bases numbered 7, after V lost 5 bases and J lost 2 bases.

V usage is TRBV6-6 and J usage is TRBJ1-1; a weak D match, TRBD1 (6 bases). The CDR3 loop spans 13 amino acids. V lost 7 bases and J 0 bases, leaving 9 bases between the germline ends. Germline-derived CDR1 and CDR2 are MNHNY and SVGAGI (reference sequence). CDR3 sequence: CASKQGLNTEAFF. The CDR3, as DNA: TGTGCCAGCAAGCAGGGGTTGAACACTGAAGCTTTCTTT.

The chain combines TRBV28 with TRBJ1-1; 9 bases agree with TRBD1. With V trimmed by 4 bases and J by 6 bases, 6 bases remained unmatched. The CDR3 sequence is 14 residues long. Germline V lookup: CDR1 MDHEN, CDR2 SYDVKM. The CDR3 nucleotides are TGTGCCAGCAGTTCTGGACAGGGGATCTCTGAAGCTTTCTTT. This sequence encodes CASSSGQGISEAFF.

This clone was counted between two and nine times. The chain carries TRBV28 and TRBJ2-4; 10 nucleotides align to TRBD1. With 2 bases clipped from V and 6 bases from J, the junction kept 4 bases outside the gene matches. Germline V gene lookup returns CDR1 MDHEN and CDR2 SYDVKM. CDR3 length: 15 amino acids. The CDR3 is CASSLGGQGGNIQYF. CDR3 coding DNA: TGTGCCAGCAGTTTAGGAGGACAGGGGGGAAACATTCAGTACTTC.

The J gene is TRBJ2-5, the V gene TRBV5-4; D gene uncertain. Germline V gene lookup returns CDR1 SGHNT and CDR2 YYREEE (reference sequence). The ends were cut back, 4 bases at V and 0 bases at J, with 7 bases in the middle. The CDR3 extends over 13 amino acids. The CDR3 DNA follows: TGTGCCAGCAGCACCGGAGACCAAGAGACCCAGTACTTC. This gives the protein CASSTGDQETQYF.

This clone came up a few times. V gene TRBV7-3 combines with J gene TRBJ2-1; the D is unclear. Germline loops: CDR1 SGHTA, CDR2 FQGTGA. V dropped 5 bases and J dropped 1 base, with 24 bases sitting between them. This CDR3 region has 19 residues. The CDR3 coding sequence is TGTGCCAGCAGCCCCACCCCTGAGGTGGTGATATGGTCCTACAATGAGCAGTTCTTC. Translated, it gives CASSPTPEVVIWSYNEQFF.

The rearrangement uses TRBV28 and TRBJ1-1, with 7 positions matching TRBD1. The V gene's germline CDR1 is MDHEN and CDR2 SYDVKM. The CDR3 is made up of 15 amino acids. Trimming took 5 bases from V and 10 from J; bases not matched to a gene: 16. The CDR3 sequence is CASSPYPRTEGAAFF. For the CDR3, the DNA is TGTGCCAGCAGTCCCTACCCCCGGACAGAGGGGGCAGCTTTCTTT. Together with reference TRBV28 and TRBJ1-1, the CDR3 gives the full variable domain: DVKVTQSSRYLVKRTGEKVFLECVQDMDHENMFWYRQDPGLGLRLIYFSYDVKMKEKGDIPEGYSVSREKKERFSLILESASTNQTSMYLCASSPYPRTEGAAFFGQGTRLTVV.

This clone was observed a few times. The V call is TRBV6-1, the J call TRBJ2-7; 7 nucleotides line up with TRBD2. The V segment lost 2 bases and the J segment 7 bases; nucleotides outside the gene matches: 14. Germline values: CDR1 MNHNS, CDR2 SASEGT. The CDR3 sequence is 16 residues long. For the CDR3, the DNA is TGTGCCAGCAGTGAATCCTTGGCTAGCGGTTGGAGGGAGCAGTACTTC. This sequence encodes CASSESLASGWREQYF.

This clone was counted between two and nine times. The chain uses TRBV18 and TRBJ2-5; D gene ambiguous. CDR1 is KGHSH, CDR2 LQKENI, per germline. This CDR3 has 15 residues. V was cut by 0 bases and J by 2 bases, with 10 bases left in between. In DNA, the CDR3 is TGTGCCAGCTCACCACCGTCACAGAAACAAGAGACCCAGTACTTC. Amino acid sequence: CASSPPSQKQETQYF.

The DNA for the CDR3 is TGTGCCAGCAGCTTATCCTACAGCGGGATTTCCTACAATGAGCAGTTCTTC. Translating gives CASSLSYSGISYNEQFF. V is TRBV11-3 and J is TRBJ2-1; 7 nucleotides align to TRBD2. The CDR3 is 17 residues long. V was clipped by 2 bases and J by 1 base; unmatched bases: 8. CDR1 is SGHNT and CDR2 is YENEEA in the germline V gene.

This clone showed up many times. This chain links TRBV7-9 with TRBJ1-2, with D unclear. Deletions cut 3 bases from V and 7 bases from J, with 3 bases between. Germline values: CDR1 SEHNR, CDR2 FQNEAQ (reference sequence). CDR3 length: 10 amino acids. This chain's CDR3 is CASSFGGYTF. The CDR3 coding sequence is TGTGCCAGCAGCTTCGGTGGCTACACCTTC.

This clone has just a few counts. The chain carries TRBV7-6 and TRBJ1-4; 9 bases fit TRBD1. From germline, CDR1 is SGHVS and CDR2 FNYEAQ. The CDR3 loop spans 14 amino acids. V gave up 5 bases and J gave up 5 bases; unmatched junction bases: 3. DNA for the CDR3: TGTGCCAGCAGCGTAGGACAGGGGAATGAAAAACTGTTTTTT. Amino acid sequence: CASSVGQGNEKLFF.

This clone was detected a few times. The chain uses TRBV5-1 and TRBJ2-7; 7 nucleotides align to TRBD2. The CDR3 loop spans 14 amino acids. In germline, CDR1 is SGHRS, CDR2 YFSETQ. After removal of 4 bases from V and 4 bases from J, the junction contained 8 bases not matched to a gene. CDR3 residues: CASSPSSGTYEQYF. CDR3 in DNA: TGCGCCAGCAGCCCATCCAGCGGGACTTACGAGCAGTACTTC.

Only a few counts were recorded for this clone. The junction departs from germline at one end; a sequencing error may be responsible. CDR3 DNA sequence: TGTGCTAGCAGTCCACTAGCGGGAGGGCCGGGAGAGACCCAGTACTTC. Protein: CASSPLAGGPGETQYF. V and J are TRBV7-7 and TRBJ2-5, with 13 bases lining up with TRBD2. The CDR3 is 16 amino acids. Germline values: CDR1 SSHAT, CDR2 FNYEAQ (reference sequence).

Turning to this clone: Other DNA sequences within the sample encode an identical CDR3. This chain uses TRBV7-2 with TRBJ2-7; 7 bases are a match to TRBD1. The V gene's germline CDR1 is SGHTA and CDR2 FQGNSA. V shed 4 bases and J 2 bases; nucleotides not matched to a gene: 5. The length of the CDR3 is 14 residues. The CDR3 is CASSSPGQTYEQYF. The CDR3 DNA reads TGTGCCAGCAGCTCACCGGGACAGACCTACGAGCAGTACTTC.

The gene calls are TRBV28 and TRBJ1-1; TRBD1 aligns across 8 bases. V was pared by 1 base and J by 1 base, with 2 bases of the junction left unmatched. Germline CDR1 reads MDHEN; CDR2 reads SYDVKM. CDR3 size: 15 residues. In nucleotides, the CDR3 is TGTGCCAGCAGTTTATTGGGACAGGCGAACACTGAAGCTTTCTTT. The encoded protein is CASSLLGQANTEAFF.

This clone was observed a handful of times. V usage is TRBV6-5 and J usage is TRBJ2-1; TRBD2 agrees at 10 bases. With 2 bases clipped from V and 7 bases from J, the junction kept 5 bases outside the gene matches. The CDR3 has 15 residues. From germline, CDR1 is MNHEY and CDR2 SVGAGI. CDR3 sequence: CASSYLAGARNEQFF. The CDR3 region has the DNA TGTGCCAGCAGTTACCTAGCGGGAGCACGAAATGAGCAGTTCTTC.

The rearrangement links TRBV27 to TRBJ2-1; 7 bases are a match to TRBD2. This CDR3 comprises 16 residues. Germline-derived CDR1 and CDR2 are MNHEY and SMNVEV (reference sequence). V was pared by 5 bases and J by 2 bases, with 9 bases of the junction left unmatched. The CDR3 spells CASSRPRLAAYNEQFF. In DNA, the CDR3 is TGTGCCAGCAGTCGCCCCCGGCTAGCGGCCTACAATGAGCAGTTCTTC.

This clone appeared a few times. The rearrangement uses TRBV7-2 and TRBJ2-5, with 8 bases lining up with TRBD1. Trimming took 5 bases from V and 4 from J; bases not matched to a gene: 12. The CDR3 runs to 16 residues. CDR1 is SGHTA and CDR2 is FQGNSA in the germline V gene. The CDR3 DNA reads TGTGCCAGCAGCCCTGGCCGGACAGGGAACGGAGAGACCCAGTACTTC. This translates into CASSPGRTGNGETQYF.

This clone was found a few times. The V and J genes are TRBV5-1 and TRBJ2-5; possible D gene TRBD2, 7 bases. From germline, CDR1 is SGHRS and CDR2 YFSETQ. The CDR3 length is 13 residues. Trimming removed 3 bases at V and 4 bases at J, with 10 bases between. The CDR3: CASSSGGRETQYF. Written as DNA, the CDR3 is TGCGCCAGCAGCTCGGGGGGCAGAGAGACCCAGTACTTC.

CDR3 in amino acids: CASSRLADTYNEQFF. In nucleotides, the CDR3 is TGTGCCAGCAGCCGACTAGCGGACACCTACAATGAGCAGTTCTTC. The chain joins TRBV14 to TRBJ2-1; TRBD2 agrees at 9 bases. Trimming took 4 bases from V and 2 from J; bases not matched to a gene: 3. CDR3 length: 15 residues. Germline assignment: CDR1 SGHDN and CDR2 FVKESK.

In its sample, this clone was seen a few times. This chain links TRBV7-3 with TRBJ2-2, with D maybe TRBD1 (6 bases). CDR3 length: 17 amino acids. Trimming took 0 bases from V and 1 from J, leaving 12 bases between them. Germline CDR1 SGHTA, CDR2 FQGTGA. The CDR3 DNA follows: TGTGCCAGCAGCTTAACGAGGCAGGGACAGAACACCGGGGAGCTGTTTTTT. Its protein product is CASSLTRQGQNTGELFF.

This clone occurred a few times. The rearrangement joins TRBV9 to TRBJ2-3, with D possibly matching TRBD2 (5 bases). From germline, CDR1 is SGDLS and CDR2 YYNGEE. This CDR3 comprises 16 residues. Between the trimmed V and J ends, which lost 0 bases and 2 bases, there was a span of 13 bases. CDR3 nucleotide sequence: TGTGCCAGCAGCGTAGCCGCTAGCCCCGACACAGATACGCAGTATTTT. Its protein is CASSVAASPDTDTQYF.